A few counts support the clone carrying this T cell receptor gamma chain. Its antigen remains unidentified. This sample is part of a study of gamma delta lymphoproliferative disorders and STAT genes. Study details: Some sequenced Tgammadelta LGLL patients were symptomatic; others had indolent disease. Overall study results and limits: Gamma repertoires grouped patients separately from controls; delta repertoires showed no separation.

Sequencing used genomic DNA taken from PBMCs of patients and controls. The median age of sequenced patients was under 70 years. All patient samples were collected while patients were off therapy or before therapy. Germline V gives CDR1 GITISATS, CDR2 ISYDGTV (reference sequence). After removal of 3 bases from V and 9 bases from J, the junction contained 8 bases not matched to a gene. The CDR3 runs 12 residues. TCRdb reanalysed the multiplex PCR reads with CATT. The sample lists 2,000 to 2,500 gamma-chain clones; roughly a fifth were seen once. The sequence was obtained from a human donor with gamma-delta T-cell large granular lymphocyte leukemia. The chain is built from TRGV9 and TRGJ1 or TRGJ2. No J gene was available from TCRdb, and it was assigned here by a germline match of the DNA. Sequenced sample: blood. This CDR3 reads CALWETPCKKLF. Here the CDR3 DNA reads TGTGCCTTGTGGGAGACCCCTTGTAAGAAACTCTTT.